These 17 T cell receptor beta chains were sequenced from one sample in a study of Ad26.COV2.S vaccination and SARS-CoV-2 variants. As for treatment: approximately 18 received Ad26.COV2.S at low or high dose, single or two shots; about 5 received placebo; per-sample allocation not given. The samples were gathered on day 63 after the first injection of vaccine or placebo. Here immunoSEQ multiplex PCR was the method, and the copy in TCRdb shows in-frame clones only, minus some. The data hold roughly 390,000 clones, with less than 90% observed a single time. The source was peripheral blood, collected in a trial of Ad26.COV2.S vaccine versus placebo. These receptors were collected from a person aged 18-65 years who received the Ad26.COV2.S COVID-19 vaccine or a placebo.

The chain uses TRBV3-1 (or the pseudogene TRBV3-2) and TRBJ2-7; TRBD1 matches at 7 bases. The CDR3 loop spans 15 amino acids. Looked up from germline, CDR1 is LGHDT and CDR2 is YNNKEL (reference sequence). V was pared by 3 bases and J by 6 bases, with 11 bases of the junction left unmatched. The CDR3 sequence is CASSQYWTGAIEQYF. CDR3 coding DNA: TGTGCCAGCAGCCAGTATTGGACAGGAGCAATCGAGCAGTACTTC.

The chain is built from TRBV5-6 and TRBJ2-7; tentatively, D is TRBD2 (7 bases). Trimming cost V 5 bases and J 7 bases, with 19 bases left between them. The CDR3 is 14 amino acids. CDR1 is SGHDT and CDR2 is YYEEEE in the germline V gene. CDR3 region: CASRRRGPMVEQYF. The CDR3 DNA sequence: TGTGCCAGCAGAAGGCGGGGGCCTATGGTAGAGCAGTACTTC.

The chain combines TRBV27 with TRBJ2-7; D is perhaps TRBD1 or TRBD2 (5 bases each). Looked up from germline, CDR1 is MNHEY and CDR2 is SMNVEV (reference sequence). CDR3 size: 15 residues. Trimming cost V 4 bases and J 2 bases, with 15 bases left between them. The CDR3 region is CASSWKGPRTYEQYF. The CDR3 DNA sequence: TGTGCCAGCAGTTGGAAGGGACCCCGGACCTACGAGCAGTACTTC.

J is TRBJ2-7 and V is TRBV4-1; D may be TRBD1 or TRBD2 (5 bases each). Deletions cut 6 bases from V and 5 bases from J, with 17 bases between. The V gene's germline CDR1 is MGHRA and CDR2 YSYEKL. The CDR3 is made up of 14 amino acids. This chain's CDR3 is CASRQERWDHEQYF. In DNA, the CDR3 is TGCGCCAGCAGACAGGAAAGATGGGACCACGAGCAGTACTTC.

V is TRBV18 and J is TRBJ1-5; no definite D call. Trimming removed 1 base at V and 3 bases at J, with 7 bases between. The germline V gene has CDR1 KGHSH and CDR2 LQKENI. This CDR3 contains 14 residues. The CDR3 nucleotides read TGTGCCAGCTCACCACTGCGGGTCAATCAGCCCCAGCATTTT. It yields the protein CASSPLRVNQPQHF.

The chain joins TRBV20-1 to TRBJ1-6; D ambiguous. The CDR3 extends over 11 amino acids. Trimming took off 5 bases at V and 14 bases at J, with 13 bases between the two ends. Germline V gene data show CDR1 as DFQATT and CDR2 as SNEGSKA (reference sequence). This CDR3 is CSAEGSRSLHF. The DNA for the CDR3 is TGCAGTGCTGAGGGCTCAAGGTCCCTCCACTTT.

This chain connects TRBV3-1 (or the pseudogene TRBV3-2) to TRBJ2-2; 7 positions match TRBD1. Germline V lookup: CDR1 LGHDT, CDR2 YNNKEL (reference sequence). V lost 4 bases and J lost 1; bases outside the gene matches: 3. This CDR3 contains 15 residues. CDR3 in DNA: TGTGCCAGCAGCCCGACAGGGTTGAACACCGGGGAGCTGTTTTTT. Translated, it gives CASSPTGLNTGELFF.

In its sample, this clone was seen a few times. The chain has TRBV5-8 and TRBJ2-2; 7 bases are shared with TRBD2. There are 15 residues in the CDR3. Germline values: CDR1 SGHTS, CDR2 YDEGEE. With V trimmed by 6 bases and J by 0 bases, 5 bases remained unmatched. DNA of the CDR3: TGTGCCAGCACCAGCGGGACGTCGAACACCGGGGAGCTGTTTTTT. It is translated as CASTSGTSNTGELFF.

The table lists this clone with a few counts. The rearrangement uses TRBV7-9 and TRBJ2-7; D not certain. The V end lost 0 bases, the J end lost 1 base, and 4 bases lay between the germline ends. Per germline, CDR1 SEHNR and CDR2 FQNEAQ (reference sequence). The CDR3 is 13 residues long. The CDR3 is CASSLAVSYEQYF. DNA of the CDR3: TGTGCCAGCAGCTTAGCAGTATCCTACGAGCAGTACTTC.

The CDR3 nucleotides read TGTGCCAGTAGTATGGGGGCTAGCGGGGGTAATGAGCAGTTCTTC. This translates into CASSMGASGGNEQFF. The chain employs TRBV19 and TRBJ2-1; 10 positions match TRBD2. The V gene end was trimmed by 3 bases and the J gene end by 7 bases; junction bases not matched to a gene: 6. The germline V gene has CDR1 LNHDA and CDR2 SQIVND (reference sequence). The CDR3 spans 15 residues. The whole variable domain, filled in from reference TRBV19 and TRBJ2-1, reads DGGITQSPKYLFRKEGQNVTLSCEQNLNHDAMYWYRQDPGQGLRLIYYSQIVNDFQKGDIAEGYSVSREKKESFPLTVTSAQKNPTAFYLCASSMGASGGNEQFFGPGTRLTVL.

The CDR3 region has the DNA TGTGCCAGCAGTTTGGGGGACAGGGCGAACATTCAGTACTTC. This encodes CASSLGDRANIQYF. The J gene is TRBJ2-4, the V gene TRBV27, with 9 bases lining up with TRBD1. Trimming at V came to 3 bases and at J to 7 bases, leaving 4 bases not matched to a gene. Germline loops: CDR1 MNHEY, CDR2 SMNVEV (reference sequence). CDR3 length: 14 amino acids.

This sequence joins TRBV1 and TRBJ2-1; TRBD2 is the table's D call and was not checked against the DNA. TRBV1 is shown as a pseudogene. This CDR3 has 17 amino acids. This chain's CDR3 is CTSSLIVRTSGNNEQFF. The CDR3 region has the DNA TGCACCAGCAGCCTGATTGTTCGGACTAGCGGGAACAATGAGCAGTTCTTC.

The chain carries TRBV4-1 and TRBJ2-3, with D unresolved. V was trimmed by 0 bases and J by 1 base, leaving 5 bases between them. The CDR3 spans 14 residues. Germline CDR1 MGHRA, CDR2 YSYEKL. The CDR3 is CASSQDQGTDTQYF. The CDR3 region has the DNA TGCGCCAGCAGCCAAGATCAAGGCACAGATACGCAGTATTTT.

The V and J genes are TRBV5-6 and TRBJ1-2, with D possibly being TRBD1 (6 bases). Germline V gene lookup returns CDR1 SGHDT and CDR2 YYEEEE. V lost 3 bases, J lost 4 bases, and 10 bases lay in between. This CDR3 has 13 amino acids. CDR3 sequence reads: CASSWDTSYGYTF. CDR3 DNA: TGTGCCAGCAGCTGGGACACAAGCTATGGCTACACCTTC.

The rearrangement uses TRBV3-1 (or the pseudogene TRBV3-2) and TRBJ2-3; the D gene is possibly TRBD1 (5 bases). The V and J ends lost 0 bases and 0 bases respectively, with 13 bases between them. Germline V lookup: CDR1 LGHDT, CDR2 YNNKEL (reference sequence). The CDR3 sequence is 17 residues long. The CDR3, as DNA: TGTGCCAGCAGCCAAGAGTACAGGACCTATAGCACAGATACGCAGTATTTT. Translated: CASSQEYRTYSTDTQYF.

The chain links TRBV9 to TRBJ1-3; D unresolved. Trimming cost V 3 bases and J 4 bases, with 14 bases left between them. This CDR3 contains 15 residues. Germline V gene sequence: CDR1 SGDLS, CDR2 YYNGEE. The CDR3 is CASSGTKTGGNTIYF. The CDR3 DNA reads TGTGCCAGCAGCGGGACGAAAACGGGAGGAAACACCATATATTTT.

The rearrangement links TRBV2 to TRBJ2-3; D gene ambiguous. The germline V and J ends were trimmed by 5 bases and 2 bases, with 11 bases remaining between them. This CDR3 has 14 amino acids. Per germline, CDR1 SNHLY and CDR2 FYNNEI. CDR3 in DNA: TGTGCCAGCAGTCGCTACACCCTCACAGATACGCAGTATTTT. The encoded protein is CASSRYTLTDTQYF.